The 30 T cell receptor beta chains given below trace back to one sample, sequenced in a study of blood T cells in healthy people across ages. Combining a sample-barcoded 5' primer with a J-beta primer mix, a second PCR ran for about 7 to 11 cycles. TCRdb analysed the 5' RACE reads with MiXCR anew, one entry per CDR3 protein. This sample carries fewer than 700,000 distinct CDR3 sequences, 40% to 50% of them seen once, and the ten largest clones take 25% to 35%. Source material: blood. The source of these receptors is a man aged 80 or over in good health.

This clonotype was seen a few times. The rearrangement joins TRBV20-1 to TRBJ2-3, with TRBD2 identical over 9 bases. The germline V gene has CDR1 DFQATT and CDR2 SNEGSKA (reference sequence). CDR3 length: 15 residues. V shed 4 bases, J shed 5 bases, and the junction held 10 bases outside the gene matches. The CDR3 reads CSANPGLASVDTQYF. The CDR3, as DNA: TGCAGTGCTAATCCGGGACTAGCATCTGTAGATACGCAGTATTTT.

This clonotype was counted many times. DNA for the CDR3: TGTGCCAGCAGTTTACAGGGGCCCTATGGCTACACCTTC. Its translation is CASSLQGPYGYTF. The chain has TRBV2 and TRBJ1-2, with TRBD1 matching 7 bases. Germline loops: CDR1 SNHLY, CDR2 FYNNEI. The CDR3 has 13 residues. Germline trimming cut 5 bases from V and 4 bases from J; bases unmatched to any gene: 4. Filled out from reference TRBV2 and TRBJ1-2, the complete variable domain reads EPEVTQTPSHQVTQMGQEVILRCVPISNHLYFYWYRQILGQKVEFLVSFYNNEISEKSEIFDDQFSVERPDGSNFTLKIRSTKLEDSAMYFCASSLQGPYGYTFGSGTRLTVV.

CDR3: CASSADRDHQPQHF. The CDR3 DNA reads TGTGCCAGCAGCGCAGACAGGGACCATCAGCCCCAGCATTTT. The chain joins TRBV7-2 to TRBJ1-5; 7 nucleotides line up with TRBD1. The V and J ends lost 5 bases and 5 bases, in that order; junction bases with no gene match: 6. CDR3 length: 14 residues. Germline CDR1 reads SGHTA; CDR2 reads FQGNSA.

For this clonotype: Its ends do not fully match the called genes, so a read error is possible. The chain recombines TRBV5-1 with TRBJ2-5; D call uncertain. This CDR3 spans 13 amino acids. The germline V gene encodes CDR1 SGHRS and CDR2 YFSETQ. This chain's CDR3 is CASSLRPQGTQYF. DNA of the CDR3: TGCGCCAGCAGCTTGAGGCCCCAAGGGACCCAGTACTTC.

This rearrangement joins TRBV7-2 to TRBJ2-5; D may be TRBD1 (5 bases). The CDR3 is 13 residues long. The V gene lost 5 bases and the J gene lost 13 bases, with 20 bases spanning the gap. Looked up from germline, CDR1 is SGHTA and CDR2 is FQGNSA. The CDR3 DNA reads as TGTGCCAGCAGCGAGCTTGGGGCGGCTCGCGGGTACTTC. Protein: CASSELGAARGYF.

This chain joins TRBV29-1 and TRBJ2-2; D is unclear. Deletions cut 4 bases from V and 4 bases from J, with 13 bases between. The CDR3 has 14 amino acids. Germline values: CDR1 SQVTM, CDR2 ANQGSEA. The CDR3 region is CSVGVSLGTGELFF. The DNA of the CDR3 is TGCAGCGTTGGAGTCAGTCTAGGCACCGGGGAGCTGTTTTTT.

This clonotype was seen more than once but under ten times. This sequence joins TRBV6-1 and TRBJ2-1, with 11 bases fitting TRBD2. CDR1 MNHNS and CDR2 SASEGT come from the germline V gene. V trimming: 6 bases; J trimming: 8 bases; junction bases outside the gene matches: 6. The CDR3 extends over 14 amino acids. CDR3 in amino acids: CASRLAGVSYEQFF. In nucleotides, the CDR3 is TGTGCCAGCAGACTAGCGGGAGTATCGTATGAGCAGTTCTTC.

The chain uses TRBV7-6 and TRBJ2-2; D is possibly TRBD2 (6 bases). There are 17 residues in the CDR3. Germline CDR1 and CDR2: SGHVS and FNYEAQ. Trimming removed 2 bases at V and 6 bases at J, with 19 bases between. The CDR3 protein is CASSLLGGAGFAGELFF. The CDR3 DNA sequence: TGTGCCAGCAGCTTATTAGGAGGGGCAGGGTTCGCCGGGGAGCTGTTTTTT.

J is TRBJ1-2 and V is TRBV2; 9 bases map to TRBD1. Germline assignment: CDR1 SNHLY and CDR2 FYNNEI. The CDR3 has 12 residues. The trim removed 6 bases at V and 7 bases at J, leaving 3 bases unmatched. The DNA for the CDR3 is TGTGCCAGCAGACAGGGGGCAGGTGGCTACACCTTC. Translated: CASRQGAGGYTF.

This chain uses TRBV20-1 with TRBJ1-1, with D possibly TRBD1 on 6 matching bases. The CDR3 loop spans 14 amino acids. The V end lost 3 bases, the J end lost 3 bases, and 14 bases lay between the germline ends. CDR1 DFQATT and CDR2 SNEGSKA come from the germline V gene (reference sequence). In DNA form, the CDR3 reads TGCAGTGCTAGCCAGGGGTCGGCGGACACTGAAGCTTTCTTT. It translates to CSASQGSADTEAFF.

This chain connects TRBV7-9 to TRBJ2-3; 7 bases match TRBD1. The J segment lost 4 bases and the V segment lost 3 bases, leaving 7 bases of the junction unmatched. CDR3 length: 15 amino acids. In germline, CDR1 is SEHNR, CDR2 FQNEAQ (reference sequence). The CDR3 DNA reads as TGTGCCAGCAGCTTGACAGGGTCCCTGCCAGATACGCAGTATTTT. Encoded protein: CASSLTGSLPDTQYF.

This clonotype has just a few counts. The chain uses TRBV7-2 and TRBJ2-7; 8 bases are shared with TRBD1. The CDR3 runs to 13 residues. Germline V gene lookup returns CDR1 SGHTA and CDR2 FQGNSA. The V segment lost 8 bases and the J segment 7 bases; nucleotides outside the gene matches: 10. The CDR3 is CASGYGQGREQYF. The CDR3 nucleotides read TGTGCCAGCGGATACGGACAGGGAAGAGAGCAGTACTTC. The whole variable domain, filled in from reference TRBV7-2 and TRBJ2-7, reads GAGVSQSPSNKVTEKGKDVELRCDPISGHTALYWYRQSLGQGLEFLIYFQGNSAPDKSGLPSDRFSAERTGGSVSTLTIQRTQQEDSAVYLCASGYGQGREQYFGPGTRLTVT.

This clonotype has more than one count but fewer than ten. The V call is TRBV10-3, the J call TRBJ2-7, with TRBD1 identical over 11 bases. V lost 2 bases, J lost 6 bases, and 6 bases stayed unmatched. This CDR3 is built from 15 residues. From germline, CDR1 is ENHRY and CDR2 SYGVKD. CDR3 amino acids: CAISELLGTGGEQYF. The CDR3 DNA reads TGTGCCATCAGTGAGCTACTCGGGACAGGGGGCGAGCAGTACTTC.

The chain carries TRBV28 and TRBJ2-3, with D tentatively TRBD2 (6 bases). V was pared by 5 bases and J by 4 bases, with 19 bases between. The CDR3 is 16 amino acids. CDR1 MDHEN and CDR2 SYDVKM come from the germline V gene. The CDR3 DNA reads TGTGCCAGCAGTCTGTCGGCAGCATCTAGCGCAGATACGCAGTATTTT. This codes for CASSLSAASSADTQYF. The variable domain in full, with the rest retrieved from reference TRBV28 and TRBJ2-3, is DVKVTQSSRYLVKRTGEKVFLECVQDMDHENMFWYRQDPGLGLRLIYFSYDVKMKEKGDIPEGYSVSREKKERFSLILESASTNQTSMYLCASSLSAASSADTQYFGPGTRLTVL.

The chain uses TRBV5-1 and TRBJ2-1, with D maybe TRBD2 (7 bases). Germline loops: CDR1 SGHRS, CDR2 YFSETQ. V gave up 0 bases and J gave up 8 bases, with 15 bases separating them. The CDR3 has 15 amino acids. CDR3 in DNA: TGCGCCAGCAGCTTGGGACGGGGGGCGGGGGATGAGCAGTTCTTC. As protein: CASSLGRGAGDEQFF. The complete variable domain, with remaining parts taken from reference TRBV5-1 and TRBJ2-1, reads KAGVTQTPRYLIKTRGQQVTLSCSPISGHRSVSWYQQTPGQGLQFLFEYFSETQRNKGNFPGRFSGRQFSNSRSEMNVSTLELGDSALYLCASSLGRGAGDEQFFGPGTRLTVL.

The chain employs TRBV20-1 and TRBJ1-1; perhaps TRBD1 as D (6 bases). V lost 6 bases to trimming and J lost 11 bases, with 16 bases between them. CDR1 is DFQATT, CDR2 SNEGSKA, per germline (reference sequence). CDR3 length: 11 residues. CDR3 protein: CSASSGETAFF. The CDR3 DNA follows: TGCAGTGCCAGTTCAGGGGAGACGGCTTTCTTT.

The rearrangement uses TRBV3-1 and TRBJ2-5; D gene uncertain. V was shortened by 0 bases and J by 1 base, with 9 bases between the two germline ends. CDR1 LGHDT and CDR2 YNNKEL come from the germline V gene (reference sequence). The CDR3 is made up of 15 amino acids. CDR3 protein: CASSQESGFQETQYF. In DNA, the CDR3 is TGTGCCAGCAGCCAAGAGTCGGGCTTCCAAGAGACCCAGTACTTC.

The CDR3 DNA reads TGTGCCAGCAGCCCTGAGGGGCAGCTAGCGGTGAACACCGGGGAGCTGTTTTTT. It encodes CASSPEGQLAVNTGELFF. The rearrangement joins TRBV6-2 or TRBV6-3 to TRBJ2-2; 7 bases line up with TRBD2. With 6 bases clipped from V and 1 base from J, the junction kept 14 bases outside the gene matches. Germline-derived CDR1 and CDR2 are MNHEY and SVGEGT. The CDR3 consists of 18 residues.

This chain joins TRBV18 and TRBJ1-5, with unresolved D. V dropped 3 bases and J dropped 5 bases, with 11 bases sitting between them. The CDR3 totals 14 residues. The germline gives CDR1 KGHSH, CDR2 LQKENI. Written as DNA, the CDR3 is TGTGCCAGCTCACCCCCGCGTTTGGATCAGCCCCAGCATTTT. Translation gives CASSPPRLDQPQHF.

At least ten counts were recorded for this clonotype. The V call is TRBV4-2, the J call TRBJ2-7, with D perhaps matching TRBD2 (5 bases). V shed 1 base and J shed 2 bases, with 12 bases lying between them. This CDR3 region has 15 residues. Germline V gene data show CDR1 as LGHNA and CDR2 as YNFKEQ. The CDR3 sequence is CASSQAGLPTYEQYF. In nucleotides, the CDR3 is TGTGCCAGCAGCCAAGCAGGACTGCCTACCTACGAGCAGTACTTC.

This clonotype appeared a few times. The chain carries TRBV7-2 and TRBJ2-1; D is tentatively TRBD1 or TRBD2 (6 bases each). Trimming left V 1 base short and J 4 bases short, with 14 bases between. The CDR3 runs 16 residues. Germline loops: CDR1 SGHTA, CDR2 FQGNSA. The CDR3 loop reads CASSLEGGGPYNEQFF. The CDR3 DNA reads TGTGCCAGCAGCTTAGAGGGTGGGGGGCCTTACAATGAGCAGTTCTTC.

The chain employs TRBV20-1 and TRBJ1-2; tentative D call: TRBD1 (5 bases). CDR3 size: 15 residues. Trimming took off 0 bases at V and 4 bases at J, with 15 bases between the two ends. Germline V gene sequence: CDR1 DFQATT, CDR2 SNEGSKA (reference sequence). The CDR3 region has the DNA TGCAGTGCTAGAGAGGGGGACCCGGGCGCCTATGGCTACACCTTC. Its translation: CSAREGDPGAYGYTF.

There are a few counts of this clonotype. The chain is built from TRBV9 and TRBJ2-7; tentatively, D is TRBD1 (7 bases). V was pared by 3 bases and J by 4 bases, with 14 bases between. The CDR3 is made up of 14 amino acids. CDR1 SGDLS and CDR2 YYNGEE come from the germline V gene. In DNA form, the CDR3 reads TGTGCCAGCAGCGCTGCGGGACAGCAGTACGAGCAGTACTTC. It translates to CASSAAGQQYEQYF. The full variable domain, rest sourced from reference TRBV9 and TRBJ2-7, is DSGVTQTPKHLITATGQRVTLRCSPRSGDLSVYWYQQSLDQGLQFLIQYYNGEERAKGNILERFSAQQFPDLHSELNLSSLELGDSALYFCASSAAGQQYEQYFGPGTRLTVT.

This clonotype was recorded at least ten times. The chain recombines TRBV28 with TRBJ2-7; 15 nucleotides match TRBD2. Germline lookup yields CDR1 MDHEN and CDR2 SYDVKM. With 6 bases clipped from V and 2 bases from J, the junction kept 8 bases outside the gene matches. The CDR3 spans 17 residues. Here the CDR3 reads CASRRPGLAGGAYEQYF. The CDR3 coding sequence is TGTGCCAGCAGGAGACCGGGACTAGCGGGAGGTGCCTACGAGCAGTACTTC. Full variable domain (rest looked up from reference TRBV28 and TRBJ2-7): DVKVTQSSRYLVKRTGEKVFLECVQDMDHENMFWYRQDPGLGLRLIYFSYDVKMKEKGDIPEGYSVSREKKERFSLILESASTNQTSMYLCASRRPGLAGGAYEQYFGPGTRLTVT.

J is TRBJ2-7 and V is TRBV4-1; 9 bases fit TRBD1. Trimming removed 0 bases from V and 3 bases from J; junction bases left unmatched: 6. This CDR3 region has 16 residues. Germline V lookup: CDR1 MGHRA, CDR2 YSYEKL. The CDR3 here is CASSQDRRDRDYEQYF. CDR3 coding DNA: TGCGCCAGCAGCCAAGATCGGAGGGACAGGGACTACGAGCAGTACTTC.

This clonotype was counted many times. This chain connects TRBV7-6 to TRBJ2-1; 10 nucleotides match TRBD1. Germline V gene data show CDR1 as SGHVS and CDR2 as FNYEAQ. V lost 5 bases and J lost 5; bases outside the gene matches: 6. This CDR3 comprises 15 residues. The CDR3 nucleotides are TGTGCCAGCAGCCCGGGACAGGGGTTCGACAATGAGCAGTTCTTC. Translation gives CASSPGQGFDNEQFF.

This chain uses TRBV11-2 with TRBJ2-5; 11 positions match TRBD2. This CDR3 contains 18 residues. The junction had 18 bases not matched to a gene; V was cut back by 1 base and J by 11 bases. CDR1 is SGHAT, CDR2 FQNNGV, per germline. The CDR3 region has the DNA TGTGCCAGCAGCTTAGTCTTAGGTAGCGGGGGGGTCTACAATGAGCAGTACTTC. This gives the protein CASSLVLGSGGVYNEQYF. The entire variable domain, with the rest obtained from reference TRBV11-2 and TRBJ2-5, is as follows: EAGVAQSPRYKIIEKRQSVAFWCNPISGHATLYWYQQILGQGPKLLIQFQNNGVVDDSQLPKDRFSAERLKGVDSTLKIQPAKLEDSAVYLCASSLVLGSGGVYNEQYFGPGTRLLVL.

The chain joins TRBV7-3 to TRBJ2-3, with a weak D call TRBD2 (6 bases). CDR1 SGHTA and CDR2 FQGTGA come from the germline V gene. The CDR3 is 16 residues long. V lost 4 bases and J 0 bases, leaving 14 bases between the germline ends. The DNA for the CDR3 is TGTGCCAGCAGCTCTGGGGCGGGGTATAGCACAGATACGCAGTATTTT. Translating gives CASSSGAGYSTDTQYF.

The chain joins TRBV20-1 to TRBJ2-3; no reliable D call. Deletions cut 4 bases from V and 2 bases from J, with 13 bases between. The germline V gene has CDR1 DFQATT and CDR2 SNEGSKA (reference sequence). This CDR3 comprises 14 residues. The CDR3 is CSATAGYYTDTQYF. The DNA of the CDR3 is TGCAGTGCTACAGCAGGATATTACACAGATACGCAGTATTTT.

This chain links TRBV20-1 with TRBJ1-1, with TRBD1 identical over 10 bases. The CDR3 length is 16 residues. Trimming cost V 1 base and J 6 bases; bases outside gene matches: 11. Per the germline V gene, CDR1 is DFQATT and CDR2 is SNEGSKA (reference sequence). The CDR3 DNA reads as TGCAGTGCTAGAGTCCCGGGACAGGGGAGGGCGGCTGAAGCTTTCTTT. This encodes CSARVPGQGRAAEAFF.